Each of the 20 T cell receptor beta chains below was sequenced from the same sample in a study of radiation and T cells in renal cell carcinoma. Time point in this sample: baseline pretreatment blood. Treatment noted: 15 Gy SBRT to primary tumor, nephrectomy 4 weeks later. The table came from immunoSEQ multiplex PCR; TCRdb's copy has only in-frame clones and leaves some out. Seen here are 90,000 to 95,000 clones, 82% observed once, and the top ten hold 6% to 7%. This sample comprised blood, obtained from a patient whose treatment included radiotherapy and nephrectomy. The receptors were sampled from a man aged 55 to 69 with renal cell carcinoma.

CDR3 nucleotide sequence: TGTGCCAGCAGCTTTCTCGCCTCCTACGAGCAGTACTTC. It encodes CASSFLASYEQYF. The V and J genes are TRBV7-4 and TRBJ2-7, with D unclear. CDR3 size: 13 residues. Trimming left V 3 bases short and J 0 bases short, with 6 bases between. CDR1 is SGHVT, CDR2 SQSDAQ, per germline.

The chain recombines TRBV29-1 with TRBJ2-5, with 10 bases aligning to TRBD2. V shed 6 bases, J shed 7 bases, and the junction held 11 bases outside the gene matches. Germline CDR1 and CDR2: SQVTM and ANQGSEA. The CDR3 runs to 14 residues. CDR3 region: CSVRTSGTLSTQYF. The CDR3, as DNA: TGCAGCGTCCGGACTAGCGGAACGCTGTCGACCCAGTACTTC.

DNA of the CDR3: TGTGCCAGCAGCCGTCTGCGAAATCAGCCCCAGCATTTT. Protein sequence: CASSRLRNQPQHF. The chain uses TRBV5-6 and TRBJ1-5; no reliable D call. Trimming removed 4 bases from V and 4 bases from J, with 9 bases in between. CDR3 size: 13 residues. Germline V gene sequence: CDR1 SGHDT, CDR2 YYEEEE.

CDR3 DNA sequence: TGTGCCAGCACCGACAGGGACCCACGAGAGACCCAGTACTTC. The encoded protein is CASTDRDPRETQYF. The V gene is TRBV25-1, the J gene TRBJ2-5; 7 nucleotides line up with TRBD1. The CDR3 is 14 residues long. The V gene's germline CDR1 is MGHDK and CDR2 SYGVNS. With V trimmed by 7 bases and J by 4 bases, 9 bases remained unmatched.

V gene TRBV7-9 combines with J gene TRBJ1-5; 10 nucleotides align to TRBD1. Trimming cost V 9 bases and J 2 bases; bases outside gene matches: 1. The germline gives CDR1 SEHNR, CDR2 FQNEAQ (reference sequence). The CDR3 is 13 amino acids. The CDR3 DNA reads TGTGCCAGTGGGACAGGGGGCAATCAGCCCCAGCATTTT. Encoded protein: CASGTGGNQPQHF. Based on the CDR3 plus reference TRBV7-9 and TRBJ1-5, the full variable domain is DTGVSQNPRHKITKRGQNVTFRCDPISEHNRLYWYRQTLGQGPEFLTYFQNEAQLEKSRLLSDRFSAERPKGSFSTLEIQRTEQGDSAMYLCASGTGGNQPQHFGDGTRLSIL.

This chain links TRBV2 with TRBJ2-2; no clear D gene. V lost 6 bases to trimming and J lost 1 base, with 21 bases between them. The CDR3 loop spans 18 amino acids. Looked up from germline, CDR1 is SNHLY and CDR2 is FYNNEI. Here the CDR3 reads CASSSPGKTRMNTGELFF. In DNA form, the CDR3 reads TGTGCCAGCAGCTCTCCCGGAAAGACACGGATGAACACCGGGGAGCTGTTTTTT. The full variable domain, with the rest looked up from reference TRBV2 and TRBJ2-2, is EPEVTQTPSHQVTQMGQEVILRCVPISNHLYFYWYRQILGQKVEFLVSFYNNEISEKSEIFDDQFSVERPDGSNFTLKIRSTKLEDSAMYFCASSSPGKTRMNTGELFFGEGSRLTVL.

The chain couples TRBV5-1 to TRBJ2-3; tentative D call: TRBD2 (6 bases). V lost 5 bases to trimming and J lost 4 bases, with 14 bases between them. This CDR3 has 14 amino acids. Germline CDR1 is SGHRS and CDR2 is YFSETQ. The DNA for the CDR3 is TGCGCCAGCAGTCCGACTAGTTTGGCAGATACGCAGTATTTT. Amino acid sequence: CASSPTSLADTQYF.

The chain employs TRBV6-5 and TRBJ2-7; D ambiguous. This CDR3 is 15 amino acids long. Germline V gene lookup returns CDR1 MNHEY and CDR2 SVGAGI. V lost 4 bases to trimming and J lost 3 bases, with 16 bases between them. As DNA, the CDR3 is TGTGCCAGCAGTTTAAGCGCTGGAGATCTCTACGAGCAGTACTTC. It translates to CASSLSAGDLYEQYF.

CDR3 sequence: CASSYSSGPAYEQYF. The CDR3 DNA is TGTGCCAGCAGTTACTCTTCGGGGCCCGCCTACGAGCAGTACTTC. This chain links TRBV6-5 with TRBJ2-7; TRBD1 or TRBD2 may be the D gene (5 bases each). V was shortened by 0 bases and J by 2 bases, with 11 bases between the two germline ends. There are 15 residues in the CDR3. The V gene's germline CDR1 is MNHEY and CDR2 SVGAGI.

The V call is TRBV5-4, the J call TRBJ2-3; possibly TRBD1 or TRBD2 for D (5 bases each). This CDR3 has 15 amino acids. V gave up 4 bases and J gave up 3 bases, with 15 bases separating them. The germline gives CDR1 SGHNT, CDR2 YYREEE (reference sequence). The CDR3 DNA reads as TGTGCCAGCAGCACCTCGCTGGGGGAAACAGATACGCAGTATTTT. Its protein is CASSTSLGETDTQYF.

This clone was seen more than once but under ten times. The chain employs TRBV7-2 and TRBJ1-3; the match to TRBD1 covers 8 bases. Trimming cost V 4 bases and J 4 bases; bases outside gene matches: 12. The CDR3 consists of 17 residues. From germline, CDR1 is SGHTA and CDR2 FQGNSA. In nucleotides, the CDR3 is TGTGCCAGCAGCTCGACGGGGCAGGGGGCGTCAGGAAACACCATATATTTT. It encodes CASSSTGQGASGNTIYF.

The chain combines TRBV27 with TRBJ2-3, with D maybe TRBD1 (5 bases). CDR3 size: 13 residues. V lost 2 bases and J 4 bases, leaving 7 bases between the germline ends. Germline-derived CDR1 and CDR2 are MNHEY and SMNVEV (reference sequence). CDR3 coding DNA: TGTGCCAGCAGTTTAACAGGCCCAGATACGCAGTATTTT. Protein: CASSLTGPDTQYF.

CDR3 DNA sequence: TGCGCCAGCAGCCAAGGGACCCGATCGACGGGCACCGGGGAGCTGTTTTTT. Its translation: CASSQGTRSTGTGELFF. This rearrangement joins TRBV4-1 to TRBJ2-2; D unclear. The CDR3 has 17 residues. V was cut by 1 base and J by 4 bases, with 16 bases left in between. From germline, CDR1 is MGHRA and CDR2 YSYEKL.

The chain joins TRBV13 to TRBJ2-3; D not certain. The CDR3 is 13 amino acids. CDR1 and CDR2 (germline): PRHDT, FYEKMQ (reference sequence). Trimming stripped 1 base from V and 4 bases from J, with 6 bases between. The CDR3 nucleotides are TGTGCCAGCAGCTTAGTACAGCCAGATACGCAGTATTTT. Translated: CASSLVQPDTQYF. The full variable domain, completed using reference TRBV13 and TRBJ2-3, is AAGVIQSPRHLIKEKRETATLKCYPIPRHDTVYWYQQGPGQDPQFLISFYEKMQSDKGSIPDRFSAQQFSDYHSELNMSSLELGDSALYFCASSLVQPDTQYFGPGTRLTVL.

The chain recombines TRBV19 with TRBJ1-5; D gene unclear. The CDR3 contains 16 residues. The germline CDR1 and CDR2 sequences are LNHDA and SQIVND (reference sequence). Trimming pared 5 bases from V and 4 bases from J, leaving 18 bases between. In DNA form, the CDR3 reads TGTGCCAGTAGTGCATTGGGGTCTGTTTGGAATCAGCCCCAGCATTTT. As protein: CASSALGSVWNQPQHF.

The gene calls are TRBV7-9 and TRBJ1-1; tentative D call: TRBD1 (5 bases). Germline V CDR1 and CDR2: SEHNR, FQNEAQ (reference sequence). This CDR3 has 16 residues. V was trimmed by 1 base and J by 1 base, leaving 13 bases between them. The DNA of the CDR3 is TGTGCCAGCAGCTTAGTGGTGGGGACCAAGAACACTGAAGCTTTCTTT. The encoded protein is CASSLVVGTKNTEAFF.

By share of the sample, this clone is medium-sized. In nucleotides, the CDR3 is TGTGCCAGTAGCCTAGACAGCATCTCTGGAAACACCATATATTTT. It codes for CASSLDSISGNTIYF. The V gene is TRBV19, the J gene TRBJ1-3, with D possibly being TRBD1 (5 bases). Germline loops: CDR1 LNHDA, CDR2 SQIVND (reference sequence). V dropped 6 bases and J dropped 0 bases, with 12 bases sitting between them. The CDR3 has 15 amino acids.

This rearrangement joins TRBV5-6 to TRBJ1-4; TRBD1 matches at 8 bases. The CDR3 consists of 14 residues. The trim removed 0 bases at V and 5 bases at J, leaving 0 bases unmatched. Germline V lookup: CDR1 SGHDT, CDR2 YYEEEE. In DNA form, the CDR3 reads TGTGCCAGCAGCTTGGACAGGGGGAATGAAAAACTGTTTTTT. Its protein product is CASSLDRGNEKLFF.

V is TRBV7-3 and J is TRBJ1-1; possible D gene TRBD1, 5 bases. CDR1 is SGHTA, CDR2 FQGTGA, per germline. Trimming cost V 6 bases and J 5 bases, with 13 bases left between them. The CDR3 is 13 residues long. The CDR3 coding sequence is TGTGCCAGCAGTATAGCCCAGGGAACTGAAGCTTTCTTT. Protein: CASSIAQGTEAFF. The complete variable domain, with remaining parts taken from reference TRBV7-3 and TRBJ1-1, reads GAGVSQTPSNKVTEKGKYVELRCDPISGHTALYWYRQSLGQGPEFLIYFQGTGAADDSGLPNDRFFAVRPEGSVSTLKIQRTERGDSAVYLCASSIAQGTEAFFGQGTRLTVV.

V and J are TRBV9 and TRBJ1-2; D is possibly TRBD1 (5 bases). The CDR3 spans 17 residues. Trimming took off 4 bases at V and 3 bases at J, with 22 bases between the two ends. Germline V gives CDR1 SGDLS, CDR2 YYNGEE. CDR3 amino acids: CASSTGTLSREDYGYTF. In nucleotides, the CDR3 is TGTGCCAGCAGCACCGGGACCCTCTCTCGCGAGGACTATGGCTACACCTTC.